The TCR beta chain under discussion was sequenced for a study of blood T cell repertoires in COVID-19. Study-wide background: Acute and convalescent COVID-19 samples came from the United States, Italy and Spain. PBMCs, B-cell-depleted T cells, or T cells provided the cDNA or gDNA that made up the material.

Participants' reported clinical history set cohort assignment. Per the original data handling: Amplifying reference gene primers gave estimates of nucleated cell counts. Data came from immunoSEQ multiplex PCR; TCRdb stores just in-frame clones and leaves some out. V, J and clone size are taken as reported in that table, and D and trimming were inferred from the DNA itself. The sample shows about 160,000 clones, approximately 88% of them seen only once. This receptor was taken from a woman aged 45-59 years who had recovered from COVID-19. Sequenced material: PBMCs or T cells enriched from blood (not recorded which).

The CDR3 DNA follows: TGTGCCACCAGTGAGTCCGGGACTAGCATCAGGCATGAGCAGTTCTTC. It is translated as CATSESGTSIRHEQFF. V is TRBV24-1 and J is TRBJ2-1; 9 bases are shared with TRBD2. CDR3 length: 16 amino acids. The junction had 11 bases not matched to a gene; V was cut back by 4 bases and J by 8 bases. Germline V gene data show CDR1 as KGHDR and CDR2 as SFDVKD.